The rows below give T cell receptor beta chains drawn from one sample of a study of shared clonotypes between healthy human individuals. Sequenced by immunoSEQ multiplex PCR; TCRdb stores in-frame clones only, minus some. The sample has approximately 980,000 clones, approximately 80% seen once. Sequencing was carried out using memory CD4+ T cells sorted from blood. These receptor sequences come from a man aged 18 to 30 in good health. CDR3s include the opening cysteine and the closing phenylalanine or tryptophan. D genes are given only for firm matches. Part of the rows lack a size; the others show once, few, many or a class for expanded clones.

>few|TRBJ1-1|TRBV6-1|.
TGTGCCAGCAGTGAAGCGCTTCTGTTCTGGAACACTGAAGCTTTCTTT
CASSEALLFWNTEAFF
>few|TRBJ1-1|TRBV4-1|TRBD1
TGCGCCAGCAGCCCCTCAGGGGGTGGTACTGAAGCTTTCTTT
CASSPSGGGTEAFF
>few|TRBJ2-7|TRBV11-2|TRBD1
TGTGCCAGCAGCGCCGGACAGGGAAACTACGAGCAGTACTTC
CASSAGQGNYEQYF
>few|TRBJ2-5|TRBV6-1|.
TGTGCCAGCAGTGAATACGGGGGGCGCAGAGAGACCCAGTACTTC
CASSEYGGRRETQYF
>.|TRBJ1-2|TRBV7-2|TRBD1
TGTGCCAGCAGCTTGGACAGGGACCTTAGCAACACCTTC
CASSLDRDLSNTF
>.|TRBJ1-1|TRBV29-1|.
TGCAGCGTCCGACGAGATGGGGCGGGCACTGAAGCTTTCTTT
CSVRRDGAGTEAFF
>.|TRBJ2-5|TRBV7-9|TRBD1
TGTGCCAGCAGCTCGGACAGGGCCCTCCAAGAGACCCAGTACTTC
CASSSDRALQETQYF
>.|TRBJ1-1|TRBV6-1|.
TGTGCCAGCAGAACCCAGAGTGGCACTGAAGCTTTCTTT
CASRTQSGTEAFF
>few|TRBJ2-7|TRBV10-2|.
TGCGCCAGCAGTGGATCCCAGGGTGGCAACGAGCAGTACTTC
CASSGSQGGNEQYF
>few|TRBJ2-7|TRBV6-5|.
TGTGCCAGCAGCCAGGCACTATCGACGTACGAGCAGTACTTC
CASSQALSTYEQYF
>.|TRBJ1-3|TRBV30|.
TGTGCCTGTTTGGGGAATACAGGAAACACCATATATTTT
CACLGNTGNTIYF
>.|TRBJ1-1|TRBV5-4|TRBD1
TGTGCCAGCAGCTTGGTGGACAGGGACACTGAAGCTTTCTTT
CASSLVDRDTEAFF
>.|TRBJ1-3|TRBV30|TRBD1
TGTGCCTGGACCACAGGGGGCAGTGGAAACACCATATATTTT
CAWTTGGSGNTIYF
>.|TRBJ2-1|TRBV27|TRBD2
TGTGCCAGCAGTTTATCTTACGGGACTAGCGGGAGCGGTGAGCAGTTCTTC
CASSLSYGTSGSGEQFF
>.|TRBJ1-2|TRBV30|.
TGTGCCTGGAGTCCCCTAAACTATGGCTACACCTTC
CAWSPLNYGYTF
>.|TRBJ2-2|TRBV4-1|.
TGCGCCAGCAGCCAAGATGGCTGGAACACCGGGGAGCTGTTTTTT
CASSQDGWNTGELFF
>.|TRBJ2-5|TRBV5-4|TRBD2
TGTGCCAGCAGCTTGGAGACTAGCGGGAGAGGAGAGACCCAGTACTTC
CASSLETSGRGETQYF
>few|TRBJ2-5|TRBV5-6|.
TGTGCCAGCAGCTTCCGGAGGACGGGAGAAAAGGGGGAGACCCAGTACTTC
CASSFRRTGEKGETQYF
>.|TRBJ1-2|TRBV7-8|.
TGTGCCAGCAGCTCGGGATCCCCTGAACATGGCTACACCTTC
CASSSGSPEHGYTF
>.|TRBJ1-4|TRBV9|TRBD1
TGTGCCAGCAGCGTAGGGCAGGGGGTTAATGAAAAACTGTTTTTT
CASSVGQGVNEKLFF
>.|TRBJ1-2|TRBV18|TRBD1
TGTGCCAGCTCACCAACAGGGGTCTATGGCTACACCTTC
CASSPTGVYGYTF
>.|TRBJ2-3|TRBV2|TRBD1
TGTGCCAGCAGGGTTGACAGGGGGGCAGATACGCAGTATTTT
CASRVDRGADTQYF
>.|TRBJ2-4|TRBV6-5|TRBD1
TGTGCCAGCAGTCAGACAGGGGACATTCAGTACTTC
CASSQTGDIQYF
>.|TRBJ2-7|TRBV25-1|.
TGTGCCAGCAGTGACCTCTACGAGCAGTACTTC
CASSDLYEQYF
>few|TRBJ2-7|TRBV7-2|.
TGTGCCAGCAGCTTAGACAGAACACTTTCCTACGAGCAGTACTTC
CASSLDRTLSYEQYF
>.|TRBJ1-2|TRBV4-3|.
TGCGCCAGCAGCCTTGAAGGTTTAGGCGCCAATGGCTACACCTTC
CASSLEGLGANGYTF
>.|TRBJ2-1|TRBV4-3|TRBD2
TGCGCCAGCAGCCAAGTGGCGGGAGGGCTTTACAATGAGCAGTTCTTC
CASSQVAGGLYNEQFF
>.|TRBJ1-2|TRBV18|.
TGTGCCAGCTCACCCGGACAGAACTATGGCTACACCTTC
CASSPGQNYGYTF
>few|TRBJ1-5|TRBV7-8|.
TGTGCCAGCAGCTTAGCGCATAGCAATCAGCCCCAGCATTTT
CASSLAHSNQPQHF
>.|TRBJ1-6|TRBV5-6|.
TGTGCCAGCAGCTGGGGTCGGGGACTCTATAATTCACCCCTCCACTTT
CASSWGRGLYNSPLHF
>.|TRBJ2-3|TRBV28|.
TGTGCCAGCAGCGATGGGGGGGCAGGGACAGATACGCAGTATTTT
CASSDGGAGTDTQYF
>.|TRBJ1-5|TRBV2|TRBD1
TGTGCCAGCAGCCAACAGGGGAACAGCAATCAGCCCCAGCATTTT
CASSQQGNSNQPQHF
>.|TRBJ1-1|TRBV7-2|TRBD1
TGTGCCAGCAGCATAAGGACAGGGGGGTTAGCTTTCTTT
CASSIRTGGLAFF
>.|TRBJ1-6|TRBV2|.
TGTGCCAGCAGGAGCAGGGGTAGCTCACCCCTCCACTTT
CASRSRGSSPLHF
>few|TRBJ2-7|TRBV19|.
TGTGCCAGTAGTACCTCTTCCTACGAGCAGTACTTC
CASSTSSYEQYF
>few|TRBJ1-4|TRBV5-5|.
TGTGCCAGCACCTACTTGGGTGCAACTAATGAAAAACTGTTTTTT
CASTYLGATNEKLFF
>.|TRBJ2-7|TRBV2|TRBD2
TGTGCCAGCAGTGAGAGGCGGGAGCCCGACGAGCAGTACTTC
CASSERREPDEQYF
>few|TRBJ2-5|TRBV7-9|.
TGTGCCAGCAGCGATACCCCACAGACCCAGTACTTC
CASSDTPQTQYF
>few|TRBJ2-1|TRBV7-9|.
TGTGCCAGCAGCTTCCAGAAGACTAGGGAGCAGTTCTTC
CASSFQKTREQFF
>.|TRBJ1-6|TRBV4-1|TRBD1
TGCGCCAGCAGCCAAGATGGGACAGGGGGACCCTCTAATAATTCACCCCTCCACTTT
CASSQDGTGGPSNNSPLHF
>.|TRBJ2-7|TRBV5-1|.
TGCGCCAGCAGCCAAACCACAGGGTTCGAGCAGTACTTC
CASSQTTGFEQYF
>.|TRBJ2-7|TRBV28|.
TGTGCCAGCAGTTGGGGGGCCAAGTACGAGCAGTACTTC
CASSWGAKYEQYF
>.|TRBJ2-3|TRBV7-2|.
TGTGCCAGCAGCTTGGGACGGGCGGGAGATACGCAGTATTTT
CASSLGRAGDTQYF
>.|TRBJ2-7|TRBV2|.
TGTGCCAGCAGAGGGGGATGGGAGCAGTACTTC
CASRGGWEQYF
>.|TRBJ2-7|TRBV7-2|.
TGTGCCAGCAGCCCTATTGCGGGGAAGAGCTCCTACGAGCAGTACTTC
CASSPIAGKSSYEQYF
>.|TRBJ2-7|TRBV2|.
TGTGCCAGCCGGGACAACTCCTACGAGCAGTACTTC
CASRDNSYEQYF